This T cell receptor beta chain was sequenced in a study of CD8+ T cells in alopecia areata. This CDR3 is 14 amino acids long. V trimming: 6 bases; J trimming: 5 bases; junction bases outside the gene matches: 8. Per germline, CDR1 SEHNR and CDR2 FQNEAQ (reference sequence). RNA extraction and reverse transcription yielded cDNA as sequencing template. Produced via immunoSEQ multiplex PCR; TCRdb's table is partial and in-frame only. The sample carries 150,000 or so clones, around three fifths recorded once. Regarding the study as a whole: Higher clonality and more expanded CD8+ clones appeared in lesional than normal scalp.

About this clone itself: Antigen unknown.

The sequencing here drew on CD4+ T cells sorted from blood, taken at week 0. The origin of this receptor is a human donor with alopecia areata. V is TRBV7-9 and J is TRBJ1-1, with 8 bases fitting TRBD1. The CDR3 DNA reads TGTGCCAGCAGTTTGCAGGGGGCGTCTACTGAAGCTTTCTTT. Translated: CASSLQGASTEAFF.